This TCR delta chain was found in a study of gammadelta T cells in human blood. Study-wide findings and caveats: Microbial exposure appeared to drive polyclonal γδ T cell expansion after birth.

In the case of this clone: What it recognizes is unknown. A much bigger clone sits one base away, suggesting this may be a read error. The same CDR3 is also encoded by other DNA sequences in this sample.

TCRdb used CATT to re-call clones from the RT-PCR reads. The profile shows more than 900 delta-chain clones, around 8% of them singletons. The CDR3 is made up of 25 amino acids. The V gene's germline CDR1 is TSWWSYY and CDR2 QGS. V trimming: 0 bases; J trimming: 0 bases; junction bases outside the gene matches: 29. The specimen was non-Vgamma9Vdelta2 gamma-delta T cells from adult blood. This chain joins TRDV1 and TRDJ1, with 9 bases that match TRDD3. The sequence was obtained from a human donor. The CDR3 DNA follows: TGTGCTCTTGGGGAACTGGGGCCTTCCCAACTTCAACTGGGGGAGTTAACCCTTTACACCGATAAACTCATCTTT. It translates to CALGELGPSQLQLGELTLYTDKLIF.